The sequence of this T cell receptor (beta chain) was determined in a study of CD8+ T cells in alopecia areata. Sequencing relied on a cDNA template that was reverse transcribed from extracted RNA. TCRdb keeps only in-frame clones here, not all; method: immunoSEQ multiplex PCR. Of 50,000 to 70,000 clones listed, about 44% are singletons. The study's findings and limits: Alopecia totalis/universalis scalp especially showed more expanded CD8+ clones than normal scalp.

From alopecia areata patients, lesional scalp punch biopsies and peripheral blood were collected. Germline loops: CDR1 MNHNY, CDR2 SVGAGI (reference sequence). Trimming took off 4 bases at V and 0 bases at J, with 15 bases between the two ends. The CDR3 totals 16 residues. Comment on this clone: Its matching antigen is unknown.

The sequence was collected from a human donor with alopecia areata. The sequenced sample was NKG2D-low CD8+ T cells sorted from blood. This chain joins TRBV6-6 and TRBJ1-1; no clear D gene. The CDR3: CASSSDSLPMNTEAFF. The CDR3 nucleotides read TGTGCCAGCAGTTCGGACTCCCTTCCCATGAACACTGAAGCTTTCTTT.